A single sample gave rise to the 19 T cell receptor beta chains below, sequenced in a study of T cells in Graves' hyperthyroidism and ophthalmopathy. Using RNA transcripts as the source, TCR beta CDR3 regions were amplified. The HTBI primer set served for first-round RT-PCR of the TCR CDR3. TCRdb re-called the multiplex PCR reads through MiXCR, storing one row per CDR3 protein. Among 300,000 to 400,000 distinct CDR3 sequences listed, less than 15% were seen once. The sequencing sample was made of blood. The receptor set was obtained from a young woman with Graves' hyperthyroidism.

At least ten counts were recorded for this clonotype. The chain uses TRBV28 and TRBJ1-2, with D perhaps matching TRBD1 (6 bases). Per the germline V gene, CDR1 is MDHEN and CDR2 is SYDVKM. Trimming removed 6 bases at V and 4 bases at J, with 15 bases between. This CDR3 has 14 amino acids. The CDR3 bases are TGTGCCAGCAGAAAGACAGGAATAAGCTATGGCTACACCTTC. Its translation: CASRKTGISYGYTF.

This clonotype was counted many times. The chain carries TRBV28 and TRBJ2-3, with D unclear. The CDR3 spans 15 residues. Between the trimmed V and J ends, which lost 3 bases and 0 bases, there was a span of 10 bases. Germline loops: CDR1 MDHEN, CDR2 SYDVKM. The CDR3 spells CASSFSPTSTDTQYF. CDR3 nucleotides: TGTGCCAGCAGTTTTTCACCTACTAGCACAGATACGCAGTATTTT.

This clonotype was recorded at least ten times. The gene calls are TRBV7-2 and TRBJ2-7; 7 nucleotides match TRBD1. CDR1 is SGHTA, CDR2 FQGNSA, per germline. This CDR3 spans 14 amino acids. After removal of 1 base from V and 8 bases from J, the junction contained 8 bases not matched to a gene. In DNA, the CDR3 is TGTGCCAGCAGCTTAGTTTATGGGGACAGCAAGCAGTACTTC. This translates into CASSLVYGDSKQYF.

V gene TRBV19 combines with J gene TRBJ2-7; no firm D call. The V and J ends lost 3 bases and 2 bases respectively, with 14 bases between them. Germline values: CDR1 LNHDA, CDR2 SQIVND (reference sequence). This CDR3 spans 15 amino acids. This CDR3 is CASSIGVGSTYEQYF. For the CDR3, the DNA is TGTGCCAGTAGTATTGGGGTGGGCAGTACCTACGAGCAGTACTTC. The variable domain in full, with the rest retrieved from reference TRBV19 and TRBJ2-7, is DGGITQSPKYLFRKEGQNVTLSCEQNLNHDAMYWYRQDPGQGLRLIYYSQIVNDFQKGDIAEGYSVSREKKESFPLTVTSAQKNPTAFYLCASSIGVGSTYEQYFGPGTRLTVT.

Notes on this clonotype: Because the CDR3's place on the DNA is in doubt, the DNA is left out and the CDR3 is given as listed by TCRdb. The CDR3 sequence is CSVGLGANTEAFF. The V and J genes are TRBV20-1 and TRBJ1-1. Looked up from germline, CDR1 is DFQATT and CDR2 is SNEGSKA (reference sequence). From its first to its last residue, the CDR3 has 13 amino acids.

This clonotype was seen ten or more times. The V gene is TRBV2, the J gene TRBJ2-7; D not resolved. Trimming pared 7 bases from V and 3 bases from J, leaving 10 bases between. The germline gives CDR1 SNHLY, CDR2 FYNNEI. The CDR3 runs to 12 residues. The CDR3 spells CASIGEGYEQYF. CDR3 nucleotide sequence: TGTGCCAGCATAGGCGAAGGCTACGAGCAGTACTTC. Together with reference TRBV2 and TRBJ2-7, the CDR3 gives the full variable domain: EPEVTQTPSHQVTQMGQEVILRCVPISNHLYFYWYRQILGQKVEFLVSFYNNEISEKSEIFDDQFSVERPDGSNFTLKIRSTKLEDSAMYFCASIGEGYEQYFGPGTRLTVT.

This clonotype was observed many times. This chain connects TRBV28 to TRBJ2-5; 8 bases map to TRBD1. The CDR3 is made up of 17 amino acids. Germline V gene sequence: CDR1 MDHEN, CDR2 SYDVKM. After removal of 4 bases from V and 4 bases from J, the junction contained 14 bases not matched to a gene. The chain's CDR3 is CASSSSKPRTGRETQYF. As DNA, the CDR3 is TGTGCCAGCAGTTCATCCAAACCGAGGACAGGGCGAGAGACCCAGTACTTC.

This chain links TRBV9 with TRBJ2-1; D is unclear. This CDR3 is 13 amino acids long. Germline CDR1 SGDLS, CDR2 YYNGEE. V dropped 0 bases and J dropped 9 bases, with 10 bases sitting between them. Written as DNA, the CDR3 is TGTGCCAGCAGCGTAGGACCCCGCGGTGAGCAGTTCTTC. Translated: CASSVGPRGEQFF.

This clonotype has only a few counts. The V call is TRBV27, the J call TRBJ1-5; D is perhaps TRBD1 (6 bases). Looked up from germline, CDR1 is MNHEY and CDR2 is SMNVEV (reference sequence). Trimming took off 5 bases at V and 11 bases at J, with 19 bases between the two ends. CDR3 size: 14 residues. As DNA, the CDR3 is TGTGCCAGCAGTCACGGGACACCCTTCGCAGCCCAGCATTTT. Encoded protein: CASSHGTPFAAQHF.

This clonotype appeared many times. The genes are TRBV20-1 and TRBJ2-4; 11 nucleotides line up with TRBD1. The ends lost 0 bases at V and 3 bases at J; junction bases unmatched: 10. Per germline, CDR1 DFQATT and CDR2 SNEGSKA (reference sequence). This CDR3 has 18 amino acids. CDR3 coding DNA: TGCAGTGCTAGAGATGCGGGACAGGGGGTGCAAGGCAAAAACATTCAGTACTTC. Translating it yields CSARDAGQGVQGKNIQYF.

This clonotype showed up many times. The chain carries TRBV7-9 and TRBJ1-4; the D gene is possibly TRBD1 (6 bases). The V and J ends lost 1 base and 3 bases respectively, with 15 bases between them. This CDR3 contains 17 residues. Germline loops: CDR1 SEHNR, CDR2 FQNEAQ (reference sequence). This CDR3 reads CASSLGNRAEANEKLFF. CDR3 in DNA: TGTGCCAGCAGCTTAGGGAACAGGGCCGAGGCTAATGAAAAACTGTTTTTT. Together with reference TRBV7-9 and TRBJ1-4, the CDR3 gives the full variable domain: DTGVSQNPRHKITKRGQNVTFRCDPISEHNRLYWYRQTLGQGPEFLTYFQNEAQLEKSRLLSDRFSAERPKGSFSTLEIQRTEQGDSAMYLCASSLGNRAEANEKLFFGSGTQLSVL.

This clonotype was seen repeatedly, ten times or more. The chain recombines TRBV9 with TRBJ1-1; D not resolved. Trimming took off 5 bases at V and 1 base at J, with 9 bases between the two ends. The germline V gene has CDR1 SGDLS and CDR2 YYNGEE. This CDR3 is built from 13 residues. CDR3 in amino acids: CASRGASNTEAFF. Here the CDR3 DNA reads TGTGCCAGCAGGGGAGCGTCGAACACTGAAGCTTTCTTT.

CDR3 coding DNA: TGTGCCAGCAGTCCAGGAAGTTTCGTAGAGACCCAGTACTTC. Protein sequence: CASSPGSFVETQYF. The chain links TRBV6-1 to TRBJ2-5; D is unresolved. The germline V and J ends were trimmed by 5 bases and 4 bases, with 14 bases remaining between them. The CDR3 contains 14 residues. Germline CDR1 reads MNHNS; CDR2 reads SASEGT.

The table lists this clonotype with a few counts. V is TRBV4-1 and J is TRBJ2-4; D is uncertain. The CDR3 loop spans 17 amino acids. Germline loops: CDR1 MGHRA, CDR2 YSYEKL. Deletions cut 1 base from V and 0 bases from J, with 13 bases between. The CDR3 region has the DNA TGCGCCAGCAGCCAAGTGTATGGAGTGCAAGCCAAAAACATTCAGTACTTC. It encodes CASSQVYGVQAKNIQYF.

This chain links TRBV7-8 with TRBJ1-1; a weak D match, TRBD1 (5 bases). From germline, CDR1 is SGHVS and CDR2 FQNEAQ. V lost 2 bases, J lost 1 base, and 11 bases lay in between. The CDR3 is 15 amino acids. CDR3 sequence reads: CASSLRAGENTEAFF. For the CDR3, the DNA is TGTGCCAGCAGCTTAAGGGCGGGGGAGAACACTGAAGCTTTCTTT.

The rearrangement links TRBV4-1 to TRBJ1-6; D call uncertain. CDR3 length: 19 amino acids. Trimming stripped 1 base from V and 5 bases from J, with 21 bases between. Germline lookup yields CDR1 MGHRA and CDR2 YSYEKL. The CDR3 DNA is TGCGCCAGCAGCCAAGTTTCCCTTACTGCGATACCACATAATTCACCCCTCCACTTT. It codes for CASSQVSLTAIPHNSPLHF.

This clonotype occurred many times. V usage is TRBV6-9 and J usage is TRBJ1-4; 8 bases are shared with TRBD1. The germline gives CDR1 MNHGY, CDR2 SVAAGI. V was pared by 4 bases and J by 4 bases, with 8 bases of the junction left unmatched. The CDR3 length is 16 residues. The CDR3 DNA reads as TGTGCCAGCAGTTTCCCTGGGACAGGCGGTAATGAAAAACTGTTTTTT. Its protein product is CASSFPGTGGNEKLFF.

The sample holds many counts of this clonotype. The chain has TRBV28 and TRBJ1-1; unclear D gene. Trimming removed 8 bases at V and 5 bases at J, with 15 bases between. Germline V gives CDR1 MDHEN, CDR2 SYDVKM. This CDR3 is built from 13 residues. The CDR3 bases are TGTGCCAGCCAGGATAGGCGAGCAACTGAAGCTTTCTTT. Amino acids: CASQDRRATEAFF.

The chain links TRBV11-1 to TRBJ2-1; the match to TRBD2 covers 8 bases. The CDR3 totals 15 residues. The J segment lost 4 bases and the V segment lost 3 bases, leaving 5 bases of the junction unmatched. Germline lookup yields CDR1 SGHAT and CDR2 FQDESV (reference sequence). CDR3 nucleotides: TGTGCCAGCAGCTTCAGCGGGAGTTTTTACAATGAGCAGTTCTTC. Translated, it gives CASSFSGSFYNEQFF.